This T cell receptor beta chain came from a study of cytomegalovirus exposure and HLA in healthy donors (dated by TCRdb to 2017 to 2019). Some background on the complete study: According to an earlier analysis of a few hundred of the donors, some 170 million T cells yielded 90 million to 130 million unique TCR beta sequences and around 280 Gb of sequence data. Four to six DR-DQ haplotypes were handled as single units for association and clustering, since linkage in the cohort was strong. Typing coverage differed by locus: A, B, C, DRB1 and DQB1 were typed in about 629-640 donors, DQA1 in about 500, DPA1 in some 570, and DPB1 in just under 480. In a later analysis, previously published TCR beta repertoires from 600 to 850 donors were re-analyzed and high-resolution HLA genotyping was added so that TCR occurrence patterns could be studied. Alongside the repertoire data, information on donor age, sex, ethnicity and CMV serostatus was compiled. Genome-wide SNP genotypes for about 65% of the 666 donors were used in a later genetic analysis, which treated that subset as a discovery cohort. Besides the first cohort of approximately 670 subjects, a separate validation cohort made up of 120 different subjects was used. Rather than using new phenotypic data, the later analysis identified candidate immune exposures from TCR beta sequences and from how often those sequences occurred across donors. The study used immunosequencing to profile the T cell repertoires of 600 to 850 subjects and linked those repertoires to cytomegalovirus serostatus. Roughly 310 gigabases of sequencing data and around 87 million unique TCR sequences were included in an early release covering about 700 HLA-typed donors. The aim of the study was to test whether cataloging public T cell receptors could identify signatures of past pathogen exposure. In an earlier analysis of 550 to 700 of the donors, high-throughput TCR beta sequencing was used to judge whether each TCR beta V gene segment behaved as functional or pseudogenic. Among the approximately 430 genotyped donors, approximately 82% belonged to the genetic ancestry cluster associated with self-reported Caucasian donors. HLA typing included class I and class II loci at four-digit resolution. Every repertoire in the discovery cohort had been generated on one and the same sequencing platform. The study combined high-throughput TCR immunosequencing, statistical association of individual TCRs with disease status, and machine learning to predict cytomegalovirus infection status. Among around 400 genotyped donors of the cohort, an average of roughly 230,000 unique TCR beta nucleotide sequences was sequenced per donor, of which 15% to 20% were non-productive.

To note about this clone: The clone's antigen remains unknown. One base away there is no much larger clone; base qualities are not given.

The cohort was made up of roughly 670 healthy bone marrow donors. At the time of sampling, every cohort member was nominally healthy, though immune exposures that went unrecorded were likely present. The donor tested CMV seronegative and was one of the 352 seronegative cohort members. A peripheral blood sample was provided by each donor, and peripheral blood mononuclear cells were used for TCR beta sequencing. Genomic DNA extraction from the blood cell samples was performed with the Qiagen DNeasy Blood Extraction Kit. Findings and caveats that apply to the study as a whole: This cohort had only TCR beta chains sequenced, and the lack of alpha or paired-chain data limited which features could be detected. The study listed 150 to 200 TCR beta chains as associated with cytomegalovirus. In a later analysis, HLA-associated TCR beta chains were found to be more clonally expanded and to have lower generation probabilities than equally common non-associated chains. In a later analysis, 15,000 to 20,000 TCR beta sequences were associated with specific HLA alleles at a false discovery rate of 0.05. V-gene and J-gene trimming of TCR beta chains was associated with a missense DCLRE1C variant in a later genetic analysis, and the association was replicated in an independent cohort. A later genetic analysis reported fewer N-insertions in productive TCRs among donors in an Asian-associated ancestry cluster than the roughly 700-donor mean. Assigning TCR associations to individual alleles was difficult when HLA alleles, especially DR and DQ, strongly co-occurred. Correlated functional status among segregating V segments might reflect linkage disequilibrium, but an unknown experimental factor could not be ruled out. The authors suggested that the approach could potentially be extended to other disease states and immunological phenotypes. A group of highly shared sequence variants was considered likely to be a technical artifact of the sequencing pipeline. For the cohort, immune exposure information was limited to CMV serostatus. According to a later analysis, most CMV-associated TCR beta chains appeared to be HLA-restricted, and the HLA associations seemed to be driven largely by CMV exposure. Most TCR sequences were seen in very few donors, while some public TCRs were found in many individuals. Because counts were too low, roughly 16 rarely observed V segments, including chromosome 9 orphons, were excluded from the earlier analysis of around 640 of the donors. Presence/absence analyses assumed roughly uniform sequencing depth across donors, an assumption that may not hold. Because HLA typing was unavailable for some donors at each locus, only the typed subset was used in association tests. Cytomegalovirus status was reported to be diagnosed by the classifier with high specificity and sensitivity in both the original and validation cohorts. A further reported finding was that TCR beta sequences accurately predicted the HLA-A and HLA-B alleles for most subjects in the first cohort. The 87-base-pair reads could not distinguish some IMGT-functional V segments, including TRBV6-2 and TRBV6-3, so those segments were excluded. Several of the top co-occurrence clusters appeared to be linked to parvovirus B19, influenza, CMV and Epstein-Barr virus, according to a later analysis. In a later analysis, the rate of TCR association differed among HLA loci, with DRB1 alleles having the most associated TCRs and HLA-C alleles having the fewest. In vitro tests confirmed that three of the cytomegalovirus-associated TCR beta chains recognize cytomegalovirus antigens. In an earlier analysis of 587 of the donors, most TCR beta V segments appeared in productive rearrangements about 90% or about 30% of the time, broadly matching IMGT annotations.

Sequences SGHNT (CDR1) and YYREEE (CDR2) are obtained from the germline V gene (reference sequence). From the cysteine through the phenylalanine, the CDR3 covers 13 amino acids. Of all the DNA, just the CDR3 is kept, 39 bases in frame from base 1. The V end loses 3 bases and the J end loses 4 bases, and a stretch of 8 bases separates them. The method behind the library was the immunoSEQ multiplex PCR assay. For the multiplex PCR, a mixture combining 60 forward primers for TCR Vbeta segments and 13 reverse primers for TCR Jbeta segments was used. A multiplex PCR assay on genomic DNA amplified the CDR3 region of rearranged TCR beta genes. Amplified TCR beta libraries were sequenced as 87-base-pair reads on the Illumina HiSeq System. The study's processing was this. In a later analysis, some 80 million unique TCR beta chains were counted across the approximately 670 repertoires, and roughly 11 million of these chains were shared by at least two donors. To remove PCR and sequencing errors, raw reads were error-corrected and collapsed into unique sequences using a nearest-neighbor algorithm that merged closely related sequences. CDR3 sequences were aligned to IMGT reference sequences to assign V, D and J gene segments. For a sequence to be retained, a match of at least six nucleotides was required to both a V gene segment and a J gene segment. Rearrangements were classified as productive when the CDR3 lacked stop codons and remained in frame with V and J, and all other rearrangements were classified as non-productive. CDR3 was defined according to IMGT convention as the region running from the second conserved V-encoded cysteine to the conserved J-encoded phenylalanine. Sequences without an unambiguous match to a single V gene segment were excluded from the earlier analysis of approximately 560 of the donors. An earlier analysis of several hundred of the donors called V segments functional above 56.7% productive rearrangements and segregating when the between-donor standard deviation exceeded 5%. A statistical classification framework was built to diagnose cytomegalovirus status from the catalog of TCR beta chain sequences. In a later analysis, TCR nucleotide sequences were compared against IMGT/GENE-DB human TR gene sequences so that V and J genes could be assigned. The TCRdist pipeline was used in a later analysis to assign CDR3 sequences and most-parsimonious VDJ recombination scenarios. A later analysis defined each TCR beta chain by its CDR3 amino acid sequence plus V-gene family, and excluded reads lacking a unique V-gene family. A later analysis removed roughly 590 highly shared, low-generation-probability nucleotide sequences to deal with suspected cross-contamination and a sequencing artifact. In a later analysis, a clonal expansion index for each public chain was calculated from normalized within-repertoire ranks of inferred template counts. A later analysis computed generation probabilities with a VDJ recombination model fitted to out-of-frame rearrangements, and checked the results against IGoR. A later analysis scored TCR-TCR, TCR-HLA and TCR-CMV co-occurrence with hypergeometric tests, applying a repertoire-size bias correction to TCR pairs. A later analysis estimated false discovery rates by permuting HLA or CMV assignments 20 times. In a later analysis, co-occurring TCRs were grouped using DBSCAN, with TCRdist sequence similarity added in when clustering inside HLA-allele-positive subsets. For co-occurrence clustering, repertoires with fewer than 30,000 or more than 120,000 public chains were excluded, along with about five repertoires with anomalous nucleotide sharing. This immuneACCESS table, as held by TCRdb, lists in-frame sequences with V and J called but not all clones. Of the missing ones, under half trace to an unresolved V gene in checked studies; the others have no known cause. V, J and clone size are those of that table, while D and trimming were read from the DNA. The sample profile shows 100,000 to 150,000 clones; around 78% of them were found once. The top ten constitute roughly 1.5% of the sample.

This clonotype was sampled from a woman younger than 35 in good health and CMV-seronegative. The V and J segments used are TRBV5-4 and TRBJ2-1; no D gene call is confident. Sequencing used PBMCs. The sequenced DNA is TGTGCCAGCAGCTCAGTCCCATACAATGAGCAGTTCTTC. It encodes CASSSVPYNEQFF.